Each of the 8 T cell receptor beta chains below was sequenced from the same sample in a study of T cell responses to AZD1222 COVID-19 vaccine. Clones were read by immunoSEQ multiplex PCR, and TCRdb kept only the in-frame ones, dropping some. The profile shows 90,000 to 120,000 clones, about nine tenths of them singletons. The sequencing used peripheral blood, collected on day 0 of AZD1222 vaccination. The receptors come from an adult in good health.

The chain links TRBV19 to TRBJ1-5; 7 bases are a match to TRBD1. Germline assignment: CDR1 LNHDA and CDR2 SQIVND (reference sequence). The CDR3 extends over 16 amino acids. Germline trimming cut 6 bases from V and 0 bases from J; bases unmatched to any gene: 8. The chain's CDR3 is CASSTGVPYSNQPQHF. The CDR3 nucleotides read TGTGCCAGTAGCACAGGGGTCCCGTATAGCAATCAGCCCCAGCATTTT.

This clone was found once. This chain connects TRBV7-2 to TRBJ2-3; 8 nucleotides match TRBD2. The germline CDR1 and CDR2 sequences are SGHTA and FQGNSA. The V and J ends lost 5 bases and 4 bases, in that order; junction bases with no gene match: 14. The length of the CDR3 is 17 residues. The CDR3 region is CASSPLESGRQSDTQYF. CDR3 coding DNA: TGTGCCAGCAGCCCGTTGGAAAGCGGGAGACAATCAGATACGCAGTATTTT.

This sequence joins TRBV20-1 and TRBJ1-2; the D gene is possibly TRBD1 (5 bases). Germline V gives CDR1 DFQATT, CDR2 SNEGSKA (reference sequence). V dropped 3 bases and J dropped 7 bases, with 21 bases sitting between them. The CDR3 has 15 residues. This CDR3 reads CSASELGAGSGGYTF. The CDR3 coding sequence is TGCAGTGCTAGTGAATTAGGGGCGGGTTCAGGTGGCTACACCTTC.

The chain is built from TRBV6-2 or TRBV6-3 and TRBJ2-3; D call uncertain. CDR3 size: 14 residues. Germline V gene sequence: CDR1 MNHEY, CDR2 SVGEGT. V lost 1 base to trimming and J lost 6 bases, with 11 bases between them. The CDR3 coding sequence is TGTGCCAGCAGTTACTATGGGATCGTCGATACGCAGTATTTT. It specifies CASSYYGIVDTQYF.

This clone was found a few times. The chain employs TRBV27 and TRBJ2-7, with D possibly matching TRBD1 (5 bases). This CDR3 spans 14 amino acids. The V and J ends lost 6 bases and 3 bases respectively, with 15 bases between them. Germline V CDR1 and CDR2: MNHEY, SMNVEV (reference sequence). CDR3 sequence: CASSRAGILYEQYF. The CDR3 DNA reads TGTGCCAGCAGCCGGGCAGGGATTCTCTACGAGCAGTACTTC.

This chain uses TRBV7-3 with TRBJ2-1, with 7 positions matching TRBD2. Germline V CDR1 and CDR2: SGHTA, FQGTGA. CDR3 length equals 16 residues. With V trimmed by 2 bases and J by 1 base, 5 bases remained unmatched. The CDR3 sequence is CASSLGGGRSYNEQFF. The CDR3 DNA reads TGTGCCAGCAGCTTAGGGGGAGGGCGGTCCTACAATGAGCAGTTCTTC.

This sequence joins TRBV7-8 and TRBJ2-7; D may be TRBD2 (6 bases). The germline V gene has CDR1 SGHVS and CDR2 FQNEAQ. Trimming removed 4 bases at V and 12 bases at J, with 13 bases between. The CDR3 consists of 11 residues. The CDR3 coding sequence is TGTGCCAGCAGCTCGGGACTGTGGATGTACTTC. This gives the protein CASSSGLWMYF.

The chain carries TRBV9 and TRBJ2-1; D possibly matches TRBD1 or TRBD2 (5 bases each). Trimming took off 2 bases at V and 5 bases at J, with 8 bases between the two ends. The CDR3 is 13 residues long. The V gene's germline CDR1 is SGDLS and CDR2 YYNGEE. The CDR3 DNA follows: TGTGCCAGCAGCGTTCGGGACCACAATGAGCAGTTCTTC. Translation gives CASSVRDHNEQFF. Full variable domain (outside the CDR3, taken from reference TRBV9 and TRBJ2-1): DSGVTQTPKHLITATGQRVTLRCSPRSGDLSVYWYQQSLDQGLQFLIQYYNGEERAKGNILERFSAQQFPDLHSELNLSSLELGDSALYFCASSVRDHNEQFFGPGTRLTVL.